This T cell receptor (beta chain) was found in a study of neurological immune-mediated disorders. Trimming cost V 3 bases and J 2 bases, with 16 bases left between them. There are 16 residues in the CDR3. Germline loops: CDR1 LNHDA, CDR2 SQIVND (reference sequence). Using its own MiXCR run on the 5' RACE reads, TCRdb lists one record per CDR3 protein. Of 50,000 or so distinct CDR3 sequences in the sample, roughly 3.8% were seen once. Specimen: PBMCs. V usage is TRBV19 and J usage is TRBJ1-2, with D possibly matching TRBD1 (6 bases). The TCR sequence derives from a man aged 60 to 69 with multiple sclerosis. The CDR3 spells CASSIRTESFNYGYTF. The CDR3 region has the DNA TGTGCCAGTAGTATTAGGACAGAAAGTTTCAACTATGGCTACACCTTC. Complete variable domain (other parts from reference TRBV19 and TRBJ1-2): DGGITQSPKYLFRKEGQNVTLSCEQNLNHDAMYWYRQDPGQGLRLIYYSQIVNDFQKGDIAEGYSVSREKKESFPLTVTSAQKNPTAFYLCASSIRTESFNYGYTFGSGTRLTVV.